The 2 T cell receptor beta chains given below trace back to one sample, sequenced in a study of T cell responses to AZD1222 COVID-19 vaccine. This table comes from immunoSEQ multiplex PCR, and its TCRdb copy is limited to in-frame clones, with some not included. The sample shows roughly 100,000 clones, about 92% of them seen only once. The sample was peripheral blood, taken on day 0 of AZD1222 vaccination. The receptors were sampled from an adult in good health.

A few counts support this clone. The J gene is TRBJ2-3, the V gene TRBV29-1; 9 bases fit TRBD1. Germline CDR1 and CDR2: SQVTM and ANQGSEA. Trimming cost V 0 bases and J 3 bases; bases outside gene matches: 4. The CDR3 covers 15 residues. CDR3 amino acids: CSVEDPDRGTDTQYF. The CDR3 DNA follows: TGCAGCGTTGAAGACCCGGACAGGGGAACAGATACGCAGTATTTT.

V gene TRBV7-8 combines with J gene TRBJ2-7; 7 bases map to TRBD1. The V gene's germline CDR1 is SGHVS and CDR2 FQNEAQ. J gave up 1 base and V 3 bases, and 6 bases lay outside the gene matches. The CDR3 has 15 residues. CDR3 DNA: TGTGCCAGCAGCTTTGGGACAGCCAATTCCTACGAGCAGTACTTC. It encodes CASSFGTANSYEQYF.